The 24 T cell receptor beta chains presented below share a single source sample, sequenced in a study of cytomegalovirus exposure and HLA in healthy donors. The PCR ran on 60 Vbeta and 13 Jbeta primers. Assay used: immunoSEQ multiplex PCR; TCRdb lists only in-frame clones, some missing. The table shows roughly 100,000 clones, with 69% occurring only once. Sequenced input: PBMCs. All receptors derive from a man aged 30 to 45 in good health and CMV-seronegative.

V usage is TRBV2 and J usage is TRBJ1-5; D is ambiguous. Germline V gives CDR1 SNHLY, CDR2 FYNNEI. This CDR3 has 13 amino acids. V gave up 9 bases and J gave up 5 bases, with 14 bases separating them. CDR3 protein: CASKKAGDQPQHF. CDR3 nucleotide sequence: TGTGCCAGTAAAAAGGCCGGAGATCAGCCCCAGCATTTT.

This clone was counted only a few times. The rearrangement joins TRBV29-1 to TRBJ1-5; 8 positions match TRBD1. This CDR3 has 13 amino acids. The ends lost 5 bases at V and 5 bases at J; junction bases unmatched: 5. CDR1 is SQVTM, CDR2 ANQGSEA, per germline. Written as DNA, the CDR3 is TGCAGCGTTTTGACAGGGGTGGATCAGCCCCAGCATTTT. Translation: CSVLTGVDQPQHF.

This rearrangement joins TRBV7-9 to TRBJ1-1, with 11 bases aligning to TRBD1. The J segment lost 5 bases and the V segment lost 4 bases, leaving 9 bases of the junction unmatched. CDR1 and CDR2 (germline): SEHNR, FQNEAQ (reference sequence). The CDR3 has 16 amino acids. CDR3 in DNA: TGTGCCAGCAGCTCGACGACCGGGACAGGGGGGACTGAAGCTTTCTTT. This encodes CASSSTTGTGGTEAFF.

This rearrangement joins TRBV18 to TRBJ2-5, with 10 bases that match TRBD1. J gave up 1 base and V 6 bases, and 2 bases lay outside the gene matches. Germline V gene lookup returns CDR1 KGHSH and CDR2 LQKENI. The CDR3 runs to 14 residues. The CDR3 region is CASSRTGGQETQYF. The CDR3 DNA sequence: TGTGCCAGCTCGCGGACAGGGGGCCAAGAGACCCAGTACTTC.

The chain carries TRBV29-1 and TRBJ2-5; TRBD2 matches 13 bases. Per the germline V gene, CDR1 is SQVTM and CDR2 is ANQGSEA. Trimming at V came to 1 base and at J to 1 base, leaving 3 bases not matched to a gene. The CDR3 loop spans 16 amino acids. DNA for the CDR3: TGCAGCGTTGAAGCGGGACTAGCGGGACCCCAAGAGACCCAGTACTTC. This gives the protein CSVEAGLAGPQETQYF.

The CDR3 DNA reads as TGTGCCAGCAGCCAAGTAGTGAACAGAAATAACTATGGCTACACCTTC. This encodes CASSQVVNRNNYGYTF. This chain links TRBV4-2 with TRBJ1-2, with D unresolved. The CDR3 contains 16 residues. The germline CDR1 and CDR2 sequences are LGHNA and YNFKEQ. Trimming stripped 1 base from V and 1 base from J, with 13 bases between.

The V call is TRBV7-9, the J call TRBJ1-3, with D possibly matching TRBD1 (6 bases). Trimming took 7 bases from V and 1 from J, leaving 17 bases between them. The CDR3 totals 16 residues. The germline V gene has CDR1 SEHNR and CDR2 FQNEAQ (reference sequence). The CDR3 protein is CASNVESGESGNTIYF. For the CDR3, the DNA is TGTGCCAGCAACGTTGAGTCAGGGGAATCTGGAAACACCATATATTTT.

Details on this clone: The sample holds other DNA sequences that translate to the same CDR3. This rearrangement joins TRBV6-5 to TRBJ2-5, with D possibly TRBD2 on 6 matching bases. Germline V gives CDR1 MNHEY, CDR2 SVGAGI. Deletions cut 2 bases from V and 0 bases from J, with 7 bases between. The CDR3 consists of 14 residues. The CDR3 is CASSYGGNQETQYF. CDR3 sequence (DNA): TGTGCCAGCAGTTACGGCGGGAACCAAGAGACCCAGTACTTC.

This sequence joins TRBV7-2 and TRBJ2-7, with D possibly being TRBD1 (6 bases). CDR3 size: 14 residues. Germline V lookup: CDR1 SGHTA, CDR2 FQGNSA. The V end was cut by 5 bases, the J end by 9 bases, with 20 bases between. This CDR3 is CASSPQAGASGQYF. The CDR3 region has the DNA TGTGCCAGCAGCCCGCAGGCAGGGGCCTCCGGGCAGTACTTC.

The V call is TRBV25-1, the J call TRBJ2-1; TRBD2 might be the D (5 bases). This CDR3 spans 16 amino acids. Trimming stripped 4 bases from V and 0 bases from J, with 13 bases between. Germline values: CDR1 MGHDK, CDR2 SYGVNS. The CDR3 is CASSVIAFSSYNEQFF. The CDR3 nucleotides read TGTGCCAGCAGTGTTATAGCGTTTAGCTCCTACAATGAGCAGTTCTTC.

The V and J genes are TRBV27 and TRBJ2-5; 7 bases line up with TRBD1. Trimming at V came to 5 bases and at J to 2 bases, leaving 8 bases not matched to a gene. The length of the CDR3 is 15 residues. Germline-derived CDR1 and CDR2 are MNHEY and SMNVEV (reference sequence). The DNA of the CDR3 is TGTGCCAGCAGTGGTAACAGGGGTTGGCAAGAGACCCAGTACTTC. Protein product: CASSGNRGWQETQYF.

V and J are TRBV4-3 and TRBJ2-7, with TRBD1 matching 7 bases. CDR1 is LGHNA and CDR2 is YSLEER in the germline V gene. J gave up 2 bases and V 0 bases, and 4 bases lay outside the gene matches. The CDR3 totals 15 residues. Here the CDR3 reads CASSQDTGQAYEQYF. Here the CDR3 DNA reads TGCGCCAGCAGCCAAGACACAGGACAGGCCTACGAGCAGTACTTC.

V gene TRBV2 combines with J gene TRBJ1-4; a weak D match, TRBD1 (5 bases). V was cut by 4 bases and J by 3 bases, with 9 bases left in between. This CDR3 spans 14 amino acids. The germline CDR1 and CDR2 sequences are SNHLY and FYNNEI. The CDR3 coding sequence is TGTGCCAGCAGTGCTGACAGATCTAATGAAAAACTGTTTTTT. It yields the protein CASSADRSNEKLFF.

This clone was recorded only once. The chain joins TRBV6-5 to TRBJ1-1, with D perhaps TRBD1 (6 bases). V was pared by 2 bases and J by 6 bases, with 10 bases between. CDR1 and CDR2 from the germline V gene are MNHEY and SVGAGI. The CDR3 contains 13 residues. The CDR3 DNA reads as TGTGCCAGCAGTTACGGAAGGACAGCTGAAGCTTTCTTT. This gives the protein CASSYGRTAEAFF.

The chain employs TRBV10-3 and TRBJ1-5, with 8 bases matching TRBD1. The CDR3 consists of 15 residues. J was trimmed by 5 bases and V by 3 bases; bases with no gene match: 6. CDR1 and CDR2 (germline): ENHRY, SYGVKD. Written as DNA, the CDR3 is TGTGCCATCAGTGATGGGGCAGGGGGCGATCAGCCCCAGCATTTT. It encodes CAISDGAGGDQPQHF.

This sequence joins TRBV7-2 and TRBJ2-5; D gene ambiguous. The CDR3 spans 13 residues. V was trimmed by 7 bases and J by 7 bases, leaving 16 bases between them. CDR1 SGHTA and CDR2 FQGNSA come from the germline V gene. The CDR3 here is CASTGPVHGTQYF. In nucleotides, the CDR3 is TGTGCCAGCACGGGTCCGGTTCATGGGACCCAGTACTTC.

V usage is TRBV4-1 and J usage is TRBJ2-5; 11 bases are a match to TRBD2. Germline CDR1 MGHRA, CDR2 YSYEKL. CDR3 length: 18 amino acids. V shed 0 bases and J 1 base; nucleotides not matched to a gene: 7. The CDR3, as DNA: TGCGCCAGCAGCCAAGATCATCCCGGGACTAGCGGCCAAGAGACCCAGTACTTC. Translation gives CASSQDHPGTSGQETQYF.

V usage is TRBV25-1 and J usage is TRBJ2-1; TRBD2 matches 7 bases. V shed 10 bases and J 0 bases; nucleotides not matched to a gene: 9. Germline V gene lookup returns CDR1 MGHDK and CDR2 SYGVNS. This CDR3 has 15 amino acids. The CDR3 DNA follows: TGTGCCACCGGGGGAGGGTACAGCTCCTACAATGAGCAGTTCTTC. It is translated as CATGGGYSSYNEQFF.

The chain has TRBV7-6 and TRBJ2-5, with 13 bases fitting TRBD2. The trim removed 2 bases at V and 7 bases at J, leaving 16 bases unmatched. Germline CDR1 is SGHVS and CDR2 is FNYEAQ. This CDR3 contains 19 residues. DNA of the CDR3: TGTGCCAGCAGCTTAACCGGTGATGGAGGACTAGCGGGAGCGGGGACCCAGTACTTC. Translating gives CASSLTGDGGLAGAGTQYF.

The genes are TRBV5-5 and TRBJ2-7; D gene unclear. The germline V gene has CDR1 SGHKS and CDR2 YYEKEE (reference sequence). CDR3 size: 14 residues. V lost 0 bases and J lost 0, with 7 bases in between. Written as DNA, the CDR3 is TGTGCCAGCAGCTTGGCCACAGTCTCCTACGAGCAGTACTTC. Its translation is CASSLATVSYEQYF.

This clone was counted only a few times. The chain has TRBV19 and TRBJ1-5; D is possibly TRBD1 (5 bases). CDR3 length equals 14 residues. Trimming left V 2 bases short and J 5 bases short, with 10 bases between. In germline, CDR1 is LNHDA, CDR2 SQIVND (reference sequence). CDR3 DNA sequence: TGTGCCAGTAGTATAAGACAGAATTATCAGCCCCAGCATTTT. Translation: CASSIRQNYQPQHF.

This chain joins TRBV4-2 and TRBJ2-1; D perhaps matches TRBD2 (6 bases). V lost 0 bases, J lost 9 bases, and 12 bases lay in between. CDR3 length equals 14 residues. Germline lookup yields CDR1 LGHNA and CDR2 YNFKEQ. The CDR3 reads CASSQDRGFSEQFF. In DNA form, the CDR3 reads TGTGCCAGCAGCCAAGATCGGGGGTTTAGTGAGCAGTTCTTC.

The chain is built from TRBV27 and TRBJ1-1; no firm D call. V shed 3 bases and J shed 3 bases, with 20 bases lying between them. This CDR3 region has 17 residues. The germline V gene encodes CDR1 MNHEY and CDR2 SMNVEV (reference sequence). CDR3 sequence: CASSFSLDGIRYTEAFF. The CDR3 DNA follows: TGTGCCAGCAGTTTCTCGTTGGACGGGATAAGATACACTGAAGCTTTCTTT.

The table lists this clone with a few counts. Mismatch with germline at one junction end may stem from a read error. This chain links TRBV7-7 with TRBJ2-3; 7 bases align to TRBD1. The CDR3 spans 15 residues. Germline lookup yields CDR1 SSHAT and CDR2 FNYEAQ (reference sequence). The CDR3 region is CASSPGTVSTDTQYF. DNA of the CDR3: TGTGCTAGCAGCCCTGGGACAGTTAGCACAGATACGCAGTATTTT.